These T cell receptor beta chains were read from a single sample in a study of blood T cell repertoires in COVID-19. Clones were sequenced by immunoSEQ multiplex PCR, and TCRdb holds only the in-frame ones, with some missing. The sample has about 160,000 clones; 80% to 90% are singletons. Sequenced input: peripheral blood. The source is an older woman with COVID-19, enrolled during active disease. The CDR3 runs from the conserved cysteine through the conserved F or W. D genes are given only for firm matches. Size is omitted from some rows. Given values are once, few, many or a class for expanded clones.

J gene | D gene | clone size | V gene | CDR3 DNA | CDR3 protein
TRBJ2-3 | - | - | TRBV5-1 | TGCGCCAGCGATACAGGGTCTAGCACAGATACGCAGTATTTT | CASDTGSSTDTQYF
TRBJ2-3 | TRBD2 | - | TRBV24-1 | TGTGCCACCAGTGATTCTACTAGCGGGGGGGCCGTCACAGATACGCAGTATTTT | CATSDSTSGGAVTDTQYF
TRBJ2-1 | - | - | TRBV27 | TGTGCCAGCAGGGTCAGTTTAAACAATGAGCAGTTCTTC | CASRVSLNNEQFF
TRBJ1-2 | - | - | TRBV21-1 | TGTGCCAGCAGCCAGGGACAGGGTAACTATGGCTACACCTTC | CASSQGQGNYGYTF
TRBJ2-7 | TRBD1 | - | TRBV25-1 | TGTGCCAGCAGTGGACGACAGGGACCCTCCTACGAGCAGTACTTC | CASSGRQGPSYEQYF
TRBJ2-3 | TRBD1 | - | TRBV19 | TGTGCCAGTAGTATTCGGACAGGGGACACAGATACGCAGTATTTT | CASSIRTGDTDTQYF
TRBJ2-3 | TRBD2 | - | TRBV19 | TGTGCCAGTAGTACCGGGACTAGCGGGGGGAGCACAGATACGCAGTATTTT | CASSTGTSGGSTDTQYF
TRBJ1-6 | - | - | TRBV6-5 | TGTGCCAGCAGTACCAACTGGGAGAGTAATTCACCCCTCCACTTT | CASSTNWESNSPLHF
TRBJ1-4 | TRBD1 | - | TRBV5-4 | TGTGCCAGCAGCTCCTCCCCCCGGCAGGGGGCTAATGAAAAACTGTTTTTT | CASSSSPRQGANEKLFF
TRBJ1-4 | - | - | TRBV4-2 | TGTGCCAGCAGCCAAGGGGGGGCAACTAATGAAAAACTGTTTTTT | CASSQGGATNEKLFF
TRBJ2-7 | TRBD1 | - | TRBV19 | TGTGCCAGTAGCCGAGGGACAGGGCACTCCTACGAGCAGTACTTC | CASSRGTGHSYEQYF
TRBJ2-3 | - | - | TRBV7-7 | TGTGCTAGCAGCTTACTCGGGAGCACAGATACGCAGTATTTT | CASSLLGSTDTQYF
TRBJ2-7 | - | - | TRBV20-1 | TGCAGTGCTAGTTTCGCCAGGGAATTCGAGCAGTACTTC | CSASFAREFEQYF
TRBJ2-3 | TRBD2 | - | TRBV10-3 | TGTGCCATCAGAGCTAGCGGGGCCGACACAGATACGCAGTATTTT | CAIRASGADTDTQYF
TRBJ2-4 | - | - | TRBV2 | TGTGCCAGCAGGAGGGGGTTAGCCAAAAACATTCAGTACTTC | CASRRGLAKNIQYF
TRBJ2-2 | TRBD1 | - | TRBV7-6 | TGTGCCAGCAGCTTAGCGGACAGGCCAGACACCGGGGAGCTGTTTTTT | CASSLADRPDTGELFF
TRBJ1-1 | - | once | TRBV5-1 | TGCGCCAGCAGCTCACAGGGTGGCACTGAAGCTTTCTTT | CASSSQGGTEAFF
TRBJ1-2 | - | - | TRBV5-8 | TGTGCCAGCAGCGGGTCAACGGGACTCCCTATACATGGCTACACCTTC | CASSGSTGLPIHGYTF
TRBJ2-5 | - | - | TRBV19 | TGTGCCAGTAGTATATTGGGGGCTCGAGAGACCCAGTACTTC | CASSILGARETQYF
TRBJ2-7 | - | once | TRBV29-1 | TGCAGCGTTCAGGGCGGATCCTACGAGCAGTACTTC | CSVQGGSYEQYF
TRBJ1-5 | - | - | TRBV12-3/TRBV12-4 | TGTGCCAGCAGGGTTCGGAGTCAGCCCCAGCATTTT | CASRVRSQPQHF
TRBJ1-2 | - | - | TRBV7-9 | TGTGCCAGCAGCTTAGTCGGGACAACAAACAACTATGGCTACACCTTC | CASSLVGTTNNYGYTF
TRBJ2-2 | - | - | TRBV24-1 | TGTGCCACCACCGGGACAAGCGGGGAGCTGTTTTTT | CATTGTSGELFF
TRBJ1-1 | - | - | TRBV2 | TGTGCCAGCAGCTTTATACAGGGGAACACTGAAGCTTTCTTT | CASSFIQGNTEAFF
TRBJ1-2 | TRBD1 | - | TRBV6-5 | TGTGCCAGCAGTCCAGGACAGGGGTCGCGCTATGGCTACACCTTC | CASSPGQGSRYGYTF
TRBJ2-1 | TRBD1 | - | TRBV5-8 | TGTGCCAGCGGACAGGTTGCTCGGGCTGAGCAGTTCTTC | CASGQVARAEQFF
TRBJ1-1 | TRBD1 | - | TRBV10-1 | TGCGCCAGCAGTGAGTCGAGAGGGACAGGGGGGTGGACTGAAGCTTTCTTT | CASSESRGTGGWTEAFF
TRBJ2-1 | TRBD2 | once | TRBV7-3 | TGTGCCAGCAGCCGAACTAGCGACCGCAATGAGCAGTTCTTC | CASSRTSDRNEQFF
TRBJ2-1 | - | - | TRBV7-9 | TGTGCCAGCAGCCCGGGAACCTCACTAGGGAATGAGCAGTTCTTC | CASSPGTSLGNEQFF
TRBJ1-1 | - | - | TRBV30 | TGTGCCTGGGGGAGGAACACTGAAGCTTTCTTT | CAWGRNTEAFF
TRBJ1-4 | - | - | TRBV28 | TGTGCCAGCAGTTCCCATGACTCGGTTAATGAAAAACTGTTTTTT | CASSSHDSVNEKLFF
TRBJ1-2 | - | - | TRBV28 | TGTGCCAGCAGCTCGGGACTTTTGAGCTATGGCTACACCTTC | CASSSGLLSYGYTF
TRBJ1-1 | TRBD1 | - | TRBV10-3 | TGTGCCATCAGTGGGGACAGGGACGTTGCTGAAGCTTTCTTT | CAISGDRDVAEAFF
TRBJ1-2 | - | - | TRBV30 | TGTGCCTGGAGTGTACGTGGACAGAGACATGGCTACACCTTC | CAWSVRGQRHGYTF
TRBJ2-2 | TRBD1 | - | TRBV11-3 | TGTGCCAGCACATCCGGGCAGGGGGCGGTACCCGGGGAGCTGTTTTTT | CASTSGQGAVPGELFF
TRBJ1-2 | - | - | TRBV5-1 | TGCGCCAGCAGCCCCTTGACGGGATCTAACTATGGCTACACCTTC | CASSPLTGSNYGYTF
TRBJ1-6 | TRBD1 | - | TRBV15 | TGTGCCACCAGCAGAGAGGGACAGGGATACGCACCCCTCCACTTT | CATSREGQGYAPLHF
TRBJ2-2 | - | once | TRBV7-9 | TGTGCCAGCAGCCCGGGTTCCCAGACCGGGGAGCTGTTTTTT | CASSPGSQTGELFF
TRBJ2-3 | - | - | TRBV10-3 | TGTGCCATCACCTCGACCGCGGAGGATACGCAGTATTTT | CAITSTAEDTQYF